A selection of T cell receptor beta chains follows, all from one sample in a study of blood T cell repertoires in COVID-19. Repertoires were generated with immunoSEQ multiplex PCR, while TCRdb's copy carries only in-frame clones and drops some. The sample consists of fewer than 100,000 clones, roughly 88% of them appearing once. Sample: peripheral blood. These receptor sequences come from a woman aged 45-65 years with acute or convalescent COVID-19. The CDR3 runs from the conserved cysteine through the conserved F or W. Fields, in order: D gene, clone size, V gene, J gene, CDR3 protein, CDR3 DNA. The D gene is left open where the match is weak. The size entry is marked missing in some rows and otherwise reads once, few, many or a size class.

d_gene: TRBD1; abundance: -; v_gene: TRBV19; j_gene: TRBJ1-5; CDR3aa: CASSLHLRGPGNQPQHF; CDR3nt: TGTGCCAGTAGTCTCCACCTAAGGGGGCCTGGCAATCAGCCCCAGCATTTT
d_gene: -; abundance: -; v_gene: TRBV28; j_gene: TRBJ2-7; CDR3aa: CASSPRLRRVLYEQYF; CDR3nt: TGTGCCAGCAGTCCACGACTTAGGAGGGTACTCTACGAGCAGTACTTC
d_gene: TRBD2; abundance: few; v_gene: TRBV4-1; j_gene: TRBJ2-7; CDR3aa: CASSLAGAGYEQYF; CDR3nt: TGCGCCAGCAGCCTAGCGGGAGCAGGATACGAGCAGTACTTC
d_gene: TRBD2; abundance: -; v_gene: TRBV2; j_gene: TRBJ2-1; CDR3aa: CASSASGSLEQFF; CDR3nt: TGTGCCAGCAGTGCTAGCGGGAGTCTTGAGCAGTTCTTC
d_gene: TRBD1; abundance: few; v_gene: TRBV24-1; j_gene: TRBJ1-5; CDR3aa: CATSDPGQGAYQPQHF; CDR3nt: TGTGCCACCAGTGACCCGGGACAGGGGGCATATCAGCCCCAGCATTTT
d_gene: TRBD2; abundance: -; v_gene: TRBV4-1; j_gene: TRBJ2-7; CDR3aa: CASSQEAGGSYEQYF; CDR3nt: TGCGCCAGCAGCCAAGAGGCGGGAGGAAGCTACGAGCAGTACTTC
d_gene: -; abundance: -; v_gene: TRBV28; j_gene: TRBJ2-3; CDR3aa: CASNIWLNTDTQYF; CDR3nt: TGTGCCAGCAATATTTGGCTTAACACAGATACGCAGTATTTT
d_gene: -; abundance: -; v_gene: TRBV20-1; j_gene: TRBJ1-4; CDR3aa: CSASGQRNEKLFF; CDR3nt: TGCAGTGCTAGTGGACAGCGTAATGAAAAACTGTTTTTT
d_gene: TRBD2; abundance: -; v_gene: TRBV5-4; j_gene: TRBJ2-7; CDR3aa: CASSYTGGSSSYEQYF; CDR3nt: TGTGCCAGCAGTTATACCGGGGGGAGCAGCTCCTACGAGCAGTACTTC
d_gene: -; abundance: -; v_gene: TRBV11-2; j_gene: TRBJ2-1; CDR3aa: CASSLLQGYNEQFF; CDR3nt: TGTGCCAGCAGCTTACTACAGGGCTACAATGAGCAGTTCTTC
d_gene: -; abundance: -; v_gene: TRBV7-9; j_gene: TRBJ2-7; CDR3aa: CASSPQANEQYF; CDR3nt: TGTGCCAGCAGCCCCCAAGCAAATGAGCAGTACTTC
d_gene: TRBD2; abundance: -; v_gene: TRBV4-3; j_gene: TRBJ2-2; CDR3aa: CASSQGLAGVFRELFF; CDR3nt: TGCGCCAGCAGCCAGGGACTAGCGGGAGTATTTCGGGAGCTGTTTTTT
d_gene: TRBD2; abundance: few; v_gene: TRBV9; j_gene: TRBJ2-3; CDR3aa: CASSLREGLAGDTQYF; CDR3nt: TGTGCCAGCAGCCTAAGAGAGGGACTAGCGGGAGATACGCAGTATTTT
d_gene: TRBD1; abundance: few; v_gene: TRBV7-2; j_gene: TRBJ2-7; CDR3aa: CASSLMGQGPHEQYF; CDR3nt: TGTGCCAGCAGCTTAATGGGACAGGGTCCCCACGAGCAGTACTTC
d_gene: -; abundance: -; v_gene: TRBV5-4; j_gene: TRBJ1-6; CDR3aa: CASSSDRMNSPLHF; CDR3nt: TGTGCCAGCAGCTCCGACAGGATGAATTCACCCCTCCACTTT
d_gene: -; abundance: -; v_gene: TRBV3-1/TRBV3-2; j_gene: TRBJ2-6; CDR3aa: CASSQQVSGANVLTF; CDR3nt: TGTGCCAGCAGCCAACAGGTATCTGGGGCCAACGTCCTGACTTTC
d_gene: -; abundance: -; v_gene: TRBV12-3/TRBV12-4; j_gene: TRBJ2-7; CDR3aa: CASSRAAGDEQYF; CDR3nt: TGTGCCAGCAGTCGAGCGGCTGGCGACGAGCAGTACTTC
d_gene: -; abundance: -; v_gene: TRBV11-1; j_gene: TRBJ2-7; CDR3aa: CASSPGPGKQYF; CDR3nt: TGTGCCAGCAGCCCTGGGCCGGGAAAACAGTACTTC
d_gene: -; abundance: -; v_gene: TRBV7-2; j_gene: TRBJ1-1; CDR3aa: CASSATGNTEAFF; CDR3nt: TGTGCCAGCAGCGCCACAGGGAACACTGAAGCTTTCTTT